The 13 T cell receptor beta chains listed next were all sequenced from one sample in a study of CD8 T cells in Susac syndrome. 0.5 to 1 ug RNA was reverse transcribed with random hexamers. MiXCR, run by TCRdb on the immunoSEQ multiplex PCR reads, gives a single entry per CDR3 protein. The data show under 150,000 distinct CDR3 sequences, roughly 89% seen once. The sample taken for sequencing was CD8+ T cells from PBMCs. The receptor set was obtained from a human donor with multiple sclerosis.

CDR3 DNA sequence: TGTGCCTGGAGTGCACCCGACAGGGCTGGCACTGAAGCTTTCTTT. Encoded protein: CAWSAPDRAGTEAFF. The V call is TRBV30, the J call TRBJ1-1; 7 bases fit TRBD1. This CDR3 comprises 15 residues. CDR1 GTSNPN and CDR2 SVGIG come from the germline V gene (reference sequence). V trimming: 1 base; J trimming: 4 bases; junction bases outside the gene matches: 9.

The rearrangement uses TRBV20-1 and TRBJ2-7; 7 positions agree with TRBD2. CDR1 is DFQATT and CDR2 is SNEGSKA in the germline V gene (reference sequence). The CDR3 length is 15 residues. The V gene end was trimmed by 0 bases and the J gene end by 0 bases; junction bases not matched to a gene: 5. The CDR3 DNA follows: TGCAGTGCTAGAGAATGGGGGGGGAGCTCCTACGAGCAGTACTTC. It is translated as CSAREWGGSSYEQYF.

This clonotype came up a few times. The V gene is TRBV25-1, the J gene TRBJ2-1; D remains unclear. V was pared by 0 bases and J by 6 bases, with 0 bases between. The CDR3 runs 11 residues. Germline V gene lookup returns CDR1 MGHDK and CDR2 SYGVNS. In nucleotides, the CDR3 is TGTGCCAGCAGTGAATACAATGAGCAGTTCTTC. This encodes CASSEYNEQFF.

The rearrangement links TRBV20-1 to TRBJ2-3, with D perhaps assigned TRBD1 or TRBD2 (5 bases each). The CDR3 is 10 residues long. Per germline, CDR1 DFQATT and CDR2 SNEGSKA (reference sequence). V gave up 5 bases and J gave up 13 bases, with 13 bases separating them. As DNA, the CDR3 is TGCAGTGCTTCCCGGGACCGCGAGTATTTT. Its translation is CSASRDREYF.

This clonotype was counted a single time. This chain connects TRBV4-1 to TRBJ2-1; tentative D call: TRBD1 (5 bases). Germline CDR1 reads MGHRA; CDR2 reads YSYEKL. The CDR3 runs 14 residues. V lost 3 bases and J 8 bases, leaving 14 bases between the germline ends. CDR3 DNA sequence: TGCGCCAGCAGCCATCTTGGGGCTAACCATGAGCAGTTCTTC. Translating it yields CASSHLGANHEQFF.

The chain employs TRBV20-1 and TRBJ1-5; D may be TRBD1 (5 bases). The germline V gene encodes CDR1 DFQATT and CDR2 SNEGSKA (reference sequence). The CDR3 consists of 14 residues. Trimming removed 0 bases at V and 6 bases at J, with 12 bases between. CDR3 amino acids: CSAREDGGGQPQHF. CDR3 DNA: TGCAGTGCTAGAGAGGACGGGGGAGGTCAGCCCCAGCATTTT.

The rearrangement joins TRBV5-4 to TRBJ2-3, with D uncertain. The CDR3 has 13 residues. V gave up 6 bases and J gave up 2 bases, with 10 bases separating them. Per germline, CDR1 SGHNT and CDR2 YYREEE (reference sequence). CDR3 in DNA: TGTGCCAGCACGCCGGTGGACACAGATACGCAGTATTTT. Translating it yields CASTPVDTDTQYF.

This chain joins TRBV6-5 and TRBJ2-1; D is undetermined. The germline CDR1 and CDR2 sequences are MNHEY and SVGAGI. V dropped 2 bases and J dropped 9 bases, with 5 bases sitting between them. The CDR3 runs to 11 residues. CDR3 region: CASSYIGEQFF. The CDR3 coding sequence is TGTGCCAGCAGTTACATTGGTGAGCAGTTCTTC.

The chain recombines TRBV6-2 or TRBV6-3 with TRBJ2-5; D unclear. V was clipped by 6 bases and J by 5 bases, with 13 bases between them. Germline V lookup: CDR1 MNHEY, CDR2 SVGEGT. The CDR3 covers 13 residues. CDR3 in amino acids: CASRWAPGETQYF. In nucleotides, the CDR3 is TGTGCCAGCAGGTGGGCCCCTGGGGAGACCCAGTACTTC.

The DNA of the CDR3 is TGTGCCAGCAGCTTCGGCGGGGTCCAAGGGGATACGCAGTATTTT. It codes for CASSFGGVQGDTQYF. This chain connects TRBV7-2 to TRBJ2-3, with a tentative D call TRBD2 (6 bases). Germline CDR1 SGHTA, CDR2 FQGNSA. The V and J ends lost 3 bases and 6 bases respectively, with 16 bases between them. The CDR3 is made up of 15 amino acids.

The sample holds one count of this clonotype. The rearrangement uses TRBV11-2 and TRBJ2-1; no definite D call. V lost 3 bases, J lost 6 bases, and 12 bases lay in between. CDR1 SGHAT and CDR2 FQNNGV come from the germline V gene. The CDR3 is made up of 14 amino acids. The DNA of the CDR3 is TGTGCCAGCAGCTTGGCCCCCAGAAGCAATGAGCAGTTCTTC. The encoded protein is CASSLAPRSNEQFF.

This chain uses TRBV6-1 with TRBJ2-4; D remains unclear. This CDR3 contains 11 residues. V was shortened by 2 bases and J by 8 bases, with 4 bases between the two germline ends. In germline, CDR1 is MNHNS, CDR2 SASEGT. CDR3 nucleotides: TGTGCCAGCAGTGAAATGGACATTCAGTACTTC. Its protein is CASSEMDIQYF.

The V gene is TRBV28, the J gene TRBJ1-5; 11 nucleotides match TRBD1. The germline V gene encodes CDR1 MDHEN and CDR2 SYDVKM. V was clipped by 5 bases and J by 8 bases; unmatched bases: 17. The CDR3 is 18 residues long. The CDR3 spells CASSLGQGAQRFLEPQHF. CDR3 coding DNA: TGTGCCAGCAGTCTTGGACAGGGGGCACAGAGGTTCCTGGAGCCCCAGCATTTT.